The 15 T cell receptor beta chains listed next were all sequenced from one sample in a study of cytomegalovirus exposure and HLA in healthy donors. The primer mix had 60 Vbeta and 13 Jbeta primers. This table comes from immunoSEQ multiplex PCR, and its TCRdb copy is limited to in-frame clones, with some not included. In total, the table holds some 130,000 clones. Sequences were obtained from PBMCs. Receptors originate from a woman between 40 and 55 years old in good health and CMV-seronegative.

The chain links TRBV6-5 to TRBJ1-2; D is unresolved. Germline CDR1 and CDR2: MNHEY and SVGAGI. V gave up 2 bases and J gave up 6 bases, with 7 bases separating them. The CDR3 is 12 amino acids. CDR3 sequence (DNA): TGTGCCAGCAGTTACCCGGGTCATGGCTACACCTTC. Translating gives CASSYPGHGYTF.

The J gene is TRBJ2-3, the V gene TRBV4-2; TRBD2 matches 12 bases. Unmatched junction bases numbered 7, after V lost 4 bases and J lost 2 bases. From germline, CDR1 is LGHNA and CDR2 YNFKEQ. The CDR3 spans 17 residues. In DNA form, the CDR3 reads TGTGCCAGCAGCCCCTATGGACTAGCGGGGATCACAGATACGCAGTATTTT. This translates into CASSPYGLAGITDTQYF.

The rearrangement uses TRBV19 and TRBJ1-5, with TRBD1 matching 7 bases. Germline V gene data show CDR1 as LNHDA and CDR2 as SQIVND (reference sequence). The CDR3 loop spans 11 amino acids. V dropped 8 bases and J dropped 14; count of bases not matched to a gene: 9. The CDR3 nucleotides read TGTGCCAGTGGAAACCGGGACAGCAAGCATTTT. Translation: CASGNRDSKHF.

The V call is TRBV11-2, the J call TRBJ1-2; D gene unclear. CDR3 length equals 14 residues. V lost 2 bases, J lost 8 bases, and 15 bases lay in between. Germline loops: CDR1 SGHAT, CDR2 FQNNGV. In nucleotides, the CDR3 is TGTGCCAGCAGCTTAAATTCGGGTGGAACCGGCTACACCTTC. Its translation is CASSLNSGGTGYTF.

CDR3 region: CASSIDLAGRGDQPQHF. CDR3 in DNA: TGTGCCAGTAGTATAGATCTAGCGGGAAGAGGTGATCAGCCCCAGCATTTT. V gene TRBV19 combines with J gene TRBJ1-5; D ambiguous. The CDR3 covers 17 residues. From germline, CDR1 is LNHDA and CDR2 SQIVND (reference sequence). V gave up 0 bases and J gave up 5 bases, with 17 bases separating them. Variable domain in full (rest from reference TRBV19 and TRBJ1-5): DGGITQSPKYLFRKEGQNVTLSCEQNLNHDAMYWYRQDPGQGLRLIYYSQIVNDFQKGDIAEGYSVSREKKESFPLTVTSAQKNPTAFYLCASSIDLAGRGDQPQHFGDGTRLSIL.

J is TRBJ1-4 and V is TRBV6-1; no firm D call. Germline V gene data show CDR1 as MNHNS and CDR2 as SASEGT. The CDR3 totals 15 residues. The ends were cut back, 8 bases at V and 8 bases at J, with 21 bases in the middle. As DNA, the CDR3 is TGTGCCAGCCGATATTCGGCCCGGCCGGAGGAAAAACTGTTTTTT. Its protein is CASRYSARPEEKLFF.

This sequence joins TRBV5-1 and TRBJ1-3; possibly TRBD1 for D (5 bases). The CDR3 runs to 15 residues. Germline lookup yields CDR1 SGHRS and CDR2 YFSETQ. V was trimmed by 5 bases and J by 2 bases, leaving 14 bases between them. The CDR3 DNA reads TGCGCCAGCAGGGGCGCGGGGGATCCTGGAAACACCATATATTTT. This codes for CASRGAGDPGNTIYF. The whole variable domain, remainder taken from reference TRBV5-1 and TRBJ1-3, is KAGVTQTPRYLIKTRGQQVTLSCSPISGHRSVSWYQQTPGQGLQFLFEYFSETQRNKGNFPGRFSGRQFSNSRSEMNVSTLELGDSALYLCASRGAGDPGNTIYFGEGSWLTVV.

The V call is TRBV5-1, the J call TRBJ1-2; D unresolved. V lost 0 bases to trimming and J lost 2 bases, with 8 bases between them. Germline CDR1 reads SGHRS; CDR2 reads YFSETQ. The CDR3 has 14 residues. The CDR3 nucleotides read TGCGCCAGCAGCTTGGACGCGGGAAACTATGGCTACACCTTC. Translated, it gives CASSLDAGNYGYTF.

CDR3 in DNA: TGTGCCAGCAGCGCGGAGGACAGGGGGCGCAGGGGCTACACCTTC. Translation: CASSAEDRGRRGYTF. The chain employs TRBV5-6 and TRBJ1-2, with 11 bases lining up with TRBD1. J gave up 8 bases and V 4 bases, and 10 bases lay outside the gene matches. CDR3 length: 15 residues. Germline loops: CDR1 SGHDT, CDR2 YYEEEE.

The CDR3 loop reads CASSLRDRGHGYTF. The CDR3 DNA is TGTGCCAGCAGCTTGCGGGACAGGGGCCATGGCTACACCTTC. The chain couples TRBV7-9 to TRBJ1-2; TRBD1 matches 10 bases. The CDR3 loop spans 14 amino acids. Looked up from germline, CDR1 is SEHNR and CDR2 is FQNEAQ (reference sequence). With 3 bases clipped from V and 6 bases from J, the junction kept 4 bases outside the gene matches.

The V call is TRBV6-6, the J call TRBJ1-1; perhaps TRBD1 as D (6 bases). The germline V gene encodes CDR1 MNHNY and CDR2 SVGAGI (reference sequence). The CDR3 runs 16 residues. V lost 5 bases to trimming and J lost 0 bases, with 16 bases between them. The CDR3 here is CASSRDRLWMNTEAFF. The CDR3 region has the DNA TGTGCCAGCAGTCGTGACAGGCTCTGGATGAACACTGAAGCTTTCTTT.

This sequence joins TRBV5-5 and TRBJ2-2; TRBD1 aligns across 9 bases. Germline values: CDR1 SGHKS, CDR2 YYEKEE (reference sequence). The CDR3 loop spans 14 amino acids. Losses at the gene ends were 4 bases for V and 7 bases for J; bases not matched to a gene: 5. This chain's CDR3 is CASSRDREYGELFF. The CDR3 coding sequence is TGTGCCAGCAGCAGGGACAGGGAATACGGGGAGCTGTTTTTT.

The rearrangement links TRBV5-6 to TRBJ1-4, with 8 nucleotides matching TRBD1. The ends lost 4 bases at V and 6 bases at J; junction bases unmatched: 8. The germline gives CDR1 SGHDT, CDR2 YYEEEE. The CDR3 spans 15 residues. CDR3 loop: CASSRSGTGDEKLFF. CDR3 nucleotides: TGTGCCAGCAGCAGATCCGGGACAGGAGATGAAAAACTGTTTTTT. Filled out from reference TRBV5-6 and TRBJ1-4, the complete variable domain reads DAGVTQSPTHLIKTRGQQVTLRCSPKSGHDTVSWYQQALGQGPQFIFQYYEEEERQRGNFPDRFSGHQFPNYSSELNVNALLLGDSALYLCASSRSGTGDEKLFFGSGTQLSVL.

The chain recombines TRBV5-1 with TRBJ1-1, with D perhaps TRBD1 (5 bases). The CDR3 is 13 amino acids. Germline CDR1 is SGHRS and CDR2 is YFSETQ. Deletions cut 3 bases from V and 7 bases from J, with 13 bases between. The CDR3 protein is CASSSGQAYEAFF. The CDR3 coding sequence is TGCGCCAGCAGCTCAGGACAAGCTTATGAAGCTTTCTTT.

The J gene is TRBJ2-3, the V gene TRBV2; TRBD2 matches 9 bases. Germline CDR1 reads SNHLY; CDR2 reads FYNNEI. The V gene end was trimmed by 5 bases and the J gene end by 1 base; junction bases not matched to a gene: 4. The CDR3 is made up of 15 amino acids. In nucleotides, the CDR3 is TGTGCCAGCAGTCCAAGGACTAGCGGCACAGATACGCAGTATTTT. Translation: CASSPRTSGTDTQYF. Looking up the rest from reference TRBV2 and TRBJ2-3 gives the full variable domain: EPEVTQTPSHQVTQMGQEVILRCVPISNHLYFYWYRQILGQKVEFLVSFYNNEISEKSEIFDDQFSVERPDGSNFTLKIRSTKLEDSAMYFCASSPRTSGTDTQYFGPGTRLTVL.